The following is a T cell receptor (beta chain) sequence with its context. This sample stems from a study of T cell changes during pregnancy in multiple sclerosis. The method was immunoSEQ multiplex PCR; TCRdb's version includes in-frame clones alone and lacks a portion of them. The top ten hold 0.65% to 0.95% of the sample, which has approximately 90,000 clones, around 94% seen once. CDR3 length: 17 residues. CDR1 is SGHRS and CDR2 is YFSETQ in the germline V gene. Trimming shortened V by 4 bases and J by 1 base, and 19 bases separated the two germline ends. This TCR derives from a female donor with multiple sclerosis, enrolled in a pregnancy study. The starting material was peripheral blood, obtained in the third trimester of pregnancy. V usage is TRBV5-1 and J usage is TRBJ2-3, with D tentatively TRBD2 (6 bases). DNA of the CDR3: TGCGCCAGCAGCGGACGAGGTCCGGGACTCGGCACAGATACGCAGTATTTT. Residues: CASSGRGPGLGTDTQYF. The complete variable domain, with remaining parts taken from reference TRBV5-1 and TRBJ2-3, reads KAGVTQTPRYLIKTRGQQVTLSCSPISGHRSVSWYQQTPGQGLQFLFEYFSETQRNKGNFPGRFSGRQFSNSRSEMNVSTLELGDSALYLCASSGRGPGLGTDTQYFGPGTRLTVL.